These 18 T cell receptor beta chains originate from one sample sequenced in a study of molecular identifiers for immune sequencing clone quantification. One entry per CDR3 protein, called by TCRdb with MiXCR from the PCR reads. The sample lists hundreds of thousands of distinct CDR3 sequences, about a quarter occurring once. The specimen sequenced was naive CD8+ T cells from blood, with Jurkat cell RNA spiked in. As to subset: FACS-sorted CD8+CD4-CCR7+CD45RA+ naive T cells. All receptors come from a human donor in good health. Some libraries in this study had Jurkat cell RNA spiked in.

This clonotype was seen many times. The rearrangement links TRBV4-3 to TRBJ2-3; D not resolved. This CDR3 contains 16 residues. V was pared by 3 bases and J by 2 bases, with 15 bases between. Germline CDR1 LGHNA, CDR2 YSLEER. CDR3 sequence: CASSQGSQAPTDTQYF. CDR3 sequence (DNA): TGCGCCAGCAGCCAGGGTAGCCAAGCCCCCACAGATACGCAGTATTTT.

This chain connects TRBV19 to TRBJ2-4; D gene unclear. There are 13 residues in the CDR3. Deletions cut 5 bases from V and 2 bases from J, with 7 bases between. The germline gives CDR1 LNHDA, CDR2 SQIVND (reference sequence). DNA for the CDR3: TGTGCCAGTAGTCCCACGACCAAAAACATTCAGTACTTC. Protein sequence: CASSPTTKNIQYF.

This clonotype has just a few counts. V gene TRBV9 combines with J gene TRBJ1-3; D remains ambiguous. V was cut by 4 bases and J by 0 bases, with 11 bases left in between. Germline CDR1 reads SGDLS; CDR2 reads YYNGEE. The CDR3 is 15 amino acids. Written as DNA, the CDR3 is TGTGCCAGCAGCCCATCGTACGACTCTGGAAACACCATATATTTT. As protein: CASSPSYDSGNTIYF.

This clonotype was seen a few times. J is TRBJ1-3 and V is TRBV9, with D possibly TRBD1 on 6 matching bases. The V and J ends lost 4 bases and 6 bases respectively, with 23 bases between them. This CDR3 has 17 amino acids. Germline CDR1 is SGDLS and CDR2 is YYNGEE. The CDR3, as DNA: TGTGCCAGCAGCTCCACCGGGACAAGGGGACCTGCAAACACCATATATTTT. The encoded protein is CASSSTGTRGPANTIYF.

This clonotype appeared a few times. The chain carries TRBV29-1 and TRBJ2-7; D unclear. Germline-derived CDR1 and CDR2 are SQVTM and ANQGSEA. CDR3 length: 13 amino acids. V dropped 2 bases and J dropped 1 base, with 9 bases sitting between them. The CDR3 is CSVENSGSYEQYF. The CDR3 DNA reads as TGCAGCGTTGAAAATAGTGGGTCCTACGAGCAGTACTTC.

This sequence joins TRBV7-9 and TRBJ2-7, with D maybe TRBD1 (5 bases). Germline V gene sequence: CDR1 SEHNR, CDR2 FQNEAQ (reference sequence). The CDR3 consists of 15 residues. V was shortened by 3 bases and J by 1 base, with 13 bases between the two germline ends. The DNA of the CDR3 is TGTGCCAGCAGCTTTGTGGGGCCGAGATCCTACGAGCAGTACTTC. Translation gives CASSFVGPRSYEQYF.

About this clonotype itself: A single base separates this from a much larger clone, so it may be a read error. V is TRBV13 and J is TRBJ1-1; TRBD1 agrees at 11 bases. The CDR3 spans 15 residues. Germline V gene data show CDR1 as PRHDT and CDR2 as FYEKMQ (reference sequence). Germline trimming cut 6 bases from V and 4 bases from J; bases unmatched to any gene: 7. The DNA for the CDR3 is TGTGCCAGCAGATCCCGGACAGGGGGCCTCACTGAAGCTTTCTTT. The encoded protein is CASRSRTGGLTEAFF.

The chain joins TRBV27 to TRBJ2-7, with D maybe TRBD1 (5 bases). V was pared by 3 bases and J by 2 bases, with 11 bases between. The CDR3 has 14 amino acids. CDR1 and CDR2 (germline): MNHEY, SMNVEV (reference sequence). The CDR3 DNA reads TGTGCCAGCAGTTTCACAGGCAAGACCTACGAGCAGTACTTC. This codes for CASSFTGKTYEQYF.

The gene calls are TRBV12-3 or TRBV12-4 and TRBJ2-3; unclear D gene. V gave up 3 bases and J gave up 0 bases, with 13 bases separating them. This CDR3 has 16 residues. CDR3 residues: CASSFPPGTSTDTQYF. CDR3 coding DNA: TGTGCCAGCAGTTTTCCTCCTGGCACGAGCACAGATACGCAGTATTTT.

This clonotype was detected only a few times. The chain recombines TRBV6-2 or TRBV6-3 with TRBJ1-1; D remains ambiguous. V was shortened by 3 bases and J by 2 bases, with 10 bases between the two germline ends. This CDR3 has 14 amino acids. Per the germline V gene, CDR1 is MNHEY and CDR2 is SVGEGT. The CDR3 sequence is CASSYSGSNTEAFF. CDR3 bases: TGTGCCAGCAGTTATTCCGGGAGCAACACTGAAGCTTTCTTT.

This CDR3 reads CASSTDEGLDTQYF. CDR3 sequence (DNA): TGTGCCAGTAGTACAGACGAAGGGCTAGATACGCAGTATTTT. The chain couples TRBV19 to TRBJ2-3; D remains unclear. CDR1 and CDR2 (germline): LNHDA, SQIVND (reference sequence). The CDR3 has 14 residues. V lost 4 bases to trimming and J lost 5 bases, with 13 bases between them. The full variable domain, completed using reference TRBV19 and TRBJ2-3, is DGGITQSPKYLFRKEGQNVTLSCEQNLNHDAMYWYRQDPGQGLRLIYYSQIVNDFQKGDIAEGYSVSREKKESFPLTVTSAQKNPTAFYLCASSTDEGLDTQYFGPGTRLTVL.

This clonotype was recorded at least ten times. V gene TRBV7-8 combines with J gene TRBJ2-1, with 11 nucleotides matching TRBD1. This CDR3 contains 15 residues. CDR1 is SGHVS, CDR2 FQNEAQ, per germline. J was trimmed by 8 bases and V by 4 bases; bases with no gene match: 7. The CDR3 region is CASSSFPGQGDEQFF. CDR3 nucleotides: TGTGCCAGCAGCTCTTTCCCGGGACAGGGGGATGAGCAGTTCTTC.

The V call is TRBV7-6, the J call TRBJ2-7, with no clear D. The CDR3 totals 14 residues. The V gene's germline CDR1 is SGHVS and CDR2 FNYEAQ. The germline V and J ends were trimmed by 0 bases and 5 bases, with 11 bases remaining between them. CDR3 in amino acids: CASSLAGRADEQYF. Here the CDR3 DNA reads TGTGCCAGCAGCTTAGCGGGTCGGGCGGACGAGCAGTACTTC.

This clonotype was seen many times. This rearrangement joins TRBV9 to TRBJ2-1; 11 nucleotides match TRBD2. Germline assignment: CDR1 SGDLS and CDR2 YYNGEE. The CDR3 consists of 13 residues. V shed 4 bases, J shed 7 bases, and the junction held 1 base outside the gene matches. The CDR3 here is CASSPSGRNEQFF. The CDR3 coding sequence is TGTGCCAGCAGCCCTAGCGGGAGGAATGAGCAGTTCTTC.

For this clonotype: A read error may be the cause here, since a much bigger clone is one base away. The chain is built from TRBV29-1 and TRBJ2-6, with 7 bases that match TRBD1. CDR1 and CDR2 from the germline V gene are SQVTM and ANQGSEA. CDR3 length equals 16 residues. CDR3 coding DNA: TGCAGCGTAAAACAGGGGCGAAACTCTGGGGCCAGCGTCCTGACTTTC. It codes for CSVKQGRNSGASVLTF.

CDR3 amino acids: CSARDYGGGYVFGNEQFF. As DNA, the CDR3 is TGCAGTGCTAGAGATTACGGAGGGGGCTATGTTTTTGGGAATGAGCAGTTCTTC. V and J are TRBV20-1 and TRBJ2-1; possible D gene TRBD1, 7 bases. V lost 0 bases and J lost 7, with 25 bases in between. CDR1 is DFQATT and CDR2 is SNEGSKA in the germline V gene (reference sequence). The CDR3 extends over 18 amino acids.

About this clonotype itself: The missing conserved phenylalanine or tryptophan at the end of this CDR3 makes a read error likely. Because the CDR3's place on the DNA is in doubt, the DNA is left out and the CDR3 is given as listed by TCRdb. V usage is TRBV12-3 or TRBV12-4 and J usage is TRBJ2-2. A total of 13 residues make up the CDR3, ends included. The CDR3 reads CASSFGEAGELLV.

With respect to this clonotype: A read error may be the cause here, since a much bigger clone is one base away. V usage is TRBV5-3 and J usage is TRBJ2-1, with 16 bases lining up with TRBD2. TRBV5-3 is marked as an open reading frame, function uncertain. Unmatched junction bases numbered 8, after V lost 8 bases and J lost 9 bases. The CDR3 has 15 amino acids. Here the CDR3 reads CASSPGLAGGPEQFF. CDR3 bases: TGTGCCAGCAGCCCGGGACTAGCGGGAGGGCCTGAGCAGTTCTTC.